One sample yielded the 19 T cell receptor beta chains listed below, sequenced in a study of early T cells in non-severe SARS-CoV-2 infection. MiXCR was run by TCRdb on the 5' RACE reads, yielding one entry per CDR3 protein. This table has approximately 70,000 distinct CDR3 sequences, around 12% appearing once. Source material: whole blood. The receptors were gathered from an adult who was a healthcare worker with PCR-confirmed SARS-CoV-2 infection or an uninfected control (not recorded which).

The genes are TRBV7-9 and TRBJ1-5; D is ambiguous. The CDR3 has 13 amino acids. Germline CDR1 and CDR2: SEHNR and FQNEAQ (reference sequence). Trimming took 4 bases from V and 2 from J, leaving 6 bases between them. The CDR3 nucleotides read TGTGCCAGCAGCTGGGATGGCAATCAGCCCCAGCATTTT. Encoded protein: CASSWDGNQPQHF.

This chain uses TRBV30 with TRBJ2-1; either TRBD1 or TRBD2 may fit D (6 bases each). Germline values: CDR1 GTSNPN, CDR2 SVGIG (reference sequence). Trimming shortened V by 3 bases and J by 7 bases, and 10 bases separated the two germline ends. CDR3 size: 12 residues. CDR3 DNA: TGTGCCTGGAGAGGGGGGTTTAATGAGCAGTTCTTC. It yields the protein CAWRGGFNEQFF.

This clonotype has a count of ten or more. V is TRBV27 and J is TRBJ1-2, with D maybe TRBD1 (5 bases). Trimming removed 0 bases at V and 2 bases at J, with 7 bases between. The V gene's germline CDR1 is MNHEY and CDR2 SMNVEV (reference sequence). The CDR3 length is 14 residues. CDR3 loop: CASSLSAGNYGYTF. The DNA for the CDR3 is TGTGCCAGCAGTTTATCGGCAGGGAACTATGGCTACACCTTC.

V usage is TRBV21-1 and J usage is TRBJ1-6; the DNA was not compared with TRBD1, the D call given in the table. TRBV21-1 is an annotated pseudogene. The CDR3 loop spans 15 amino acids. The CDR3 reads CASSKCRGRVSPLHF. The CDR3 bases are TGTGCCAGCAGCAAATGTCGGGGGCGGGTATCACCCCTCCACTTT.

This clonotype occurred many times. The J gene is TRBJ2-1, the V gene TRBV6-1; 8 nucleotides agree with TRBD2. CDR1 and CDR2 (germline): MNHNS, SASEGT. This CDR3 region has 15 residues. The ends lost 2 bases at V and 9 bases at J; junction bases unmatched: 9. The CDR3 reads CASSESSGGPSEQFF. The CDR3 DNA sequence: TGTGCCAGCAGTGAATCCTCGGGAGGGCCGAGTGAGCAGTTCTTC.

This clonotype was seen a few times. V is TRBV7-9 and J is TRBJ2-7, with D tentatively TRBD2 (6 bases). This CDR3 is 17 amino acids long. V was shortened by 6 bases and J by 7 bases, with 28 bases between the two germline ends. Germline V lookup: CDR1 SEHNR, CDR2 FQNEAQ (reference sequence). The CDR3 is CASSLGFGAGPRDEQYF. The CDR3 DNA follows: TGTGCCAGCAGTTTGGGATTCGGAGCGGGCCCCCGAGATGAGCAGTACTTC.

The chain uses TRBV27 and TRBJ1-1; the D gene is possibly TRBD1 (5 bases). The CDR3 covers 15 residues. V gave up 8 bases and J gave up 3 bases, with 19 bases separating them. CDR1 and CDR2 from the germline V gene are MNHEY and SMNVEV (reference sequence). The CDR3 loop is CASRPGGIIHTEAFF. The CDR3 DNA sequence: TGTGCCAGCCGTCCGGGGGGGATCATTCACACTGAAGCTTTCTTT.

This clonotype came up a few times. The gene calls are TRBV7-2 and TRBJ1-2, with D possibly being TRBD1 (5 bases). Trimming removed 4 bases from V and 3 bases from J, with 12 bases in between. The CDR3 length is 14 residues. Per the germline V gene, CDR1 is SGHTA and CDR2 is FQGNSA. The CDR3, as DNA: TGTGCCAGCAGCTCAGGGCGGAGGGACTATGGCTACACCTTC. Protein sequence: CASSSGRRDYGYTF.

As for this clonotype: A read error is possible here, since a much larger clone lies one base away. This chain uses TRBV7-2 with TRBJ2-5; D ambiguous. Germline CDR1 is SGHTA and CDR2 is FQGNSA. CDR3 length equals 12 residues. V lost 1 base and J lost 5, with 5 bases in between. CDR3 nucleotide sequence: TGTGCCAGCAGCTTAGGGTCGGAGACCCAGTACTTC. It yields the protein CASSLGSETQYF.

This clonotype was picked up a small number of times. The V gene is TRBV21-1, the J gene TRBJ2-2; the table assigns TRBD2, which was not confirmed against the DNA. TRBV21-1 is shown as a pseudogene. The CDR3 contains 16 residues. The CDR3 reads CASSKGGNANTGELFF. In nucleotides, the CDR3 is TGTGCCAGCAGCAAAGGCGGGAACGCGAACACCGGGGAGCTGTTTTTT.

This clonotype was counted between two and nine times. The genes are TRBV3-1 and TRBJ2-2; 9 nucleotides agree with TRBD2. V lost 1 base and J lost 6; bases outside the gene matches: 3. Germline V CDR1 and CDR2: LGHDT, YNNKEL (reference sequence). The CDR3 covers 15 residues. CDR3 sequence: CASSQGTSASGELFF. In nucleotides, the CDR3 is TGTGCCAGCAGCCAAGGGACTAGCGCTTCCGGGGAGCTGTTTTTT. The variable domain in full, completed from reference TRBV3-1 and TRBJ2-2, reads DTAVSQTPKYLVTQMGNDKSIKCEQNLGHDTMYWYKQDSKKFLKIMFSYNNKELIINETVPNRFSPKSPDKAHLNLHINSLELGDSAVYFCASSQGTSASGELFFGEGSRLTVL.

This clonotype has ten or more counts. The chain is built from TRBV5-1 and TRBJ2-7; a possible D gene is TRBD1 (6 bases). Trimming left V 2 bases short and J 7 bases short, with 16 bases between. The germline gives CDR1 SGHRS, CDR2 YFSETQ. The CDR3 is 14 amino acids. The CDR3 bases are TGCGCCAGCAGCTTTTGGACAGCCGGATGGGAGCAGTACTTC. Translating gives CASSFWTAGWEQYF.

This clonotype was counted a few times. The chain joins TRBV10-3 to TRBJ2-5; D unresolved. The CDR3 contains 15 residues. V was pared by 3 bases and J by 1 base, with 12 bases between. Germline V CDR1 and CDR2: ENHRY, SYGVKD. As DNA, the CDR3 is TGTGCCATCAGTGACTGGCAGTCACTCCAAGAGACCCAGTACTTC. Protein sequence: CAISDWQSLQETQYF.

This clonotype has more than one count but fewer than ten. This rearrangement joins TRBV19 to TRBJ2-3; 8 bases align to TRBD2. Germline V gives CDR1 LNHDA, CDR2 SQIVND (reference sequence). V trimming: 9 bases; J trimming: 2 bases; junction bases outside the gene matches: 4. The CDR3 has 13 residues. The CDR3 DNA is TGTGCCAGCAATAGCGGGGACACAGATACGCAGTATTTT. Translation: CASNSGDTDTQYF.

There are a few counts of this clonotype. It is unclear where the CDR3 begins or ends on the DNA, so no DNA is shown, and the CDR3 is as TCRdb lists it. V is TRBV7-5 and J is TRBJ1-2; TRBD1 is taken as the D call from the table, unchecked against the DNA. TRBV7-5 is a pseudogene. The CDR3 contains 15 residues when both ends are counted. The CDR3 here is CISVPEVGQNYGYTF.

This clonotype has more than one count but fewer than ten. The CDR3 sequence is CSVEAGTGSTEAFF. The DNA of the CDR3 is TGCAGCGTTGAAGCTGGGACAGGGAGCACTGAAGCTTTCTTT. The V and J genes are TRBV29-1 and TRBJ1-1, with 9 bases matching TRBD1. The CDR3 extends over 14 amino acids. In germline, CDR1 is SQVTM, CDR2 ANQGSEA. The V gene end was trimmed by 1 base and the J gene end by 4 bases; junction bases not matched to a gene: 4.

The CDR3 reads CASSLTVSYEQYF. The CDR3 bases are TGTGCCAGCAGCTTGACAGTATCCTACGAGCAGTACTTC. The V gene is TRBV11-2, the J gene TRBJ2-7, with a possible D match to TRBD1 (5 bases). Trimming removed 3 bases from V and 1 base from J, with 7 bases in between. The CDR3 has 13 amino acids. CDR1 is SGHAT and CDR2 is FQNNGV in the germline V gene.

The genes are TRBV10-3 and TRBJ2-2; no clear D gene. The CDR3 has 14 residues. Germline loops: CDR1 ENHRY, CDR2 SYGVKD. V was clipped by 2 bases and J by 4 bases, with 8 bases between them. The CDR3 DNA reads TGTGCCATCAGTGAGCCCCCGCCCACCGGGGAGCTGTTTTTT. Translating it yields CAISEPPPTGELFF.

CDR3: CASSPSGMGQETQYF. The CDR3 nucleotides read TGTGCCAGCAGCCCTAGCGGAATGGGGCAAGAGACCCAGTACTTC. The chain couples TRBV7-6 to TRBJ2-5; 7 bases match TRBD2. CDR1 is SGHVS and CDR2 is FNYEAQ in the germline V gene. V lost 5 bases to trimming and J lost 2 bases; unmatched junction nucleotides: 8. The CDR3 has 15 amino acids.